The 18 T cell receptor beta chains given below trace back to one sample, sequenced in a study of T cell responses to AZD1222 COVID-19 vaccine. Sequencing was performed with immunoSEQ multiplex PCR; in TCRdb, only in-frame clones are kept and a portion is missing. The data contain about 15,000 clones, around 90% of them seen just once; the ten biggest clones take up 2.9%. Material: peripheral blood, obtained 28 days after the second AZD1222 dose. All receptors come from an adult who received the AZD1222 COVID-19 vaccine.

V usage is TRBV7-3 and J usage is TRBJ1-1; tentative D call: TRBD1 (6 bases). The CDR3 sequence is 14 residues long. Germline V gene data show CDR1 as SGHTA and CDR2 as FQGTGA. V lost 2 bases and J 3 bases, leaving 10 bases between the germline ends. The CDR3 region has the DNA TGTGCCAGCAGCTTAGAGGGGGGGTACACTGAAGCTTTCTTT. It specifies CASSLEGGYTEAFF.

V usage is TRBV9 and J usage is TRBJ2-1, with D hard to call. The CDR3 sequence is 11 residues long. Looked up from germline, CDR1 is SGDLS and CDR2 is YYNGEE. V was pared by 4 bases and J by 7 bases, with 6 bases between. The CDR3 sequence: CASSNGNEQFF. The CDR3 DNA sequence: TGTGCCAGCAGCAACGGTAATGAGCAGTTCTTC.

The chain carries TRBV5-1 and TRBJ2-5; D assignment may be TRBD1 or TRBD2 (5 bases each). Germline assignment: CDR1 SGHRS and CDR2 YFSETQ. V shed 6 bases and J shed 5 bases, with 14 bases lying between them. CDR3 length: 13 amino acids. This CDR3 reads CASTGLVIETQYF. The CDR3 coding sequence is TGCGCCAGCACGGGGCTAGTGATCGAGACCCAGTACTTC.

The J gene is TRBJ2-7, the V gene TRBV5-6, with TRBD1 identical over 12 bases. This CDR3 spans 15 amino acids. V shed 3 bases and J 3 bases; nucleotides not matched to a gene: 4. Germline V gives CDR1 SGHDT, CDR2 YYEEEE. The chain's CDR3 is CASSWDRGQYYEQYF. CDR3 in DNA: TGTGCCAGCAGCTGGGACAGGGGGCAATACTACGAGCAGTACTTC. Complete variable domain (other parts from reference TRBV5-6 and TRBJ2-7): DAGVTQSPTHLIKTRGQQVTLRCSPKSGHDTVSWYQQALGQGPQFIFQYYEEEERQRGNFPDRFSGHQFPNYSSELNVNALLLGDSALYLCASSWDRGQYYEQYFGPGTRLTVT.

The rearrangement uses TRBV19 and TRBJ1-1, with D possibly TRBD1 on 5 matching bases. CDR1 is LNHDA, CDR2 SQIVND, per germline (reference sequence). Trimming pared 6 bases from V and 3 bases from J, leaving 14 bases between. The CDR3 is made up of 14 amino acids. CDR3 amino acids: CASRPRVRDTEAFF. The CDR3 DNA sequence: TGTGCCAGTAGGCCCAGGGTTAGGGACACTGAAGCTTTCTTT.

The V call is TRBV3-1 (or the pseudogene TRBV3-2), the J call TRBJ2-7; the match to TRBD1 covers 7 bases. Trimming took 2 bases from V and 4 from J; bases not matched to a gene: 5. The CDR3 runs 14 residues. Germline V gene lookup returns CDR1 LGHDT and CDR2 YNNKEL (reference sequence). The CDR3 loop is CASSQNRGGYEQYF. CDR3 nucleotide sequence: TGTGCCAGCAGCCAAAACAGGGGTGGGTACGAGCAGTACTTC.

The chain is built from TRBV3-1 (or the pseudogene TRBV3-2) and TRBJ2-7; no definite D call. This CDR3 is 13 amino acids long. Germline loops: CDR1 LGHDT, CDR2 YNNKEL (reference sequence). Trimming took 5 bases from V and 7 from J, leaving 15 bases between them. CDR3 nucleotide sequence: TGTGCCAGCAGCAAGGCCACGAAAAGGGAGCAGTACTTC. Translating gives CASSKATKREQYF.

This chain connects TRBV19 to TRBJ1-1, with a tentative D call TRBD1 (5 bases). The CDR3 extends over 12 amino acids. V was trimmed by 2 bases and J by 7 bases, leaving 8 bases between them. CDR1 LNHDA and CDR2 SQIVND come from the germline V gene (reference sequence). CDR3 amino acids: CASSIMGGEAFF. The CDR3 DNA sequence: TGTGCCAGTAGTATAATGGGGGGTGAAGCTTTCTTT.

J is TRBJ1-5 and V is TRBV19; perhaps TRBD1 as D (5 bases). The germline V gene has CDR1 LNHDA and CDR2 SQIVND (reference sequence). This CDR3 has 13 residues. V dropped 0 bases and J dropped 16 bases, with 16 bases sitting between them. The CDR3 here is CASSIDSGTPQHF. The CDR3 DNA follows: TGTGCCAGTAGTATAGATTCCGGGACCCCACAACATTTT.

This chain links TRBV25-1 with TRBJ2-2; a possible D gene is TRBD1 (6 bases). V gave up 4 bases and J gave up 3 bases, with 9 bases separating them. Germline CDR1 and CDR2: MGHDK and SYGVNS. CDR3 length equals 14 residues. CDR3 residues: CASSGQAYTGELFF. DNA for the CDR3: TGTGCCAGCAGTGGACAGGCCTACACCGGGGAGCTGTTTTTT.

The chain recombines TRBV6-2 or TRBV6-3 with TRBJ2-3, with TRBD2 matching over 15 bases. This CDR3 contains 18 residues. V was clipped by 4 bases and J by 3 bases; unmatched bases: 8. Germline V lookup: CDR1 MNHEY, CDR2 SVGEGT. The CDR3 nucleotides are TGTGCCAGCAGTTCGGGAGGACTAGCGGGGGGGACTACAGATACGCAGTATTTT. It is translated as CASSSGGLAGGTTDTQYF.

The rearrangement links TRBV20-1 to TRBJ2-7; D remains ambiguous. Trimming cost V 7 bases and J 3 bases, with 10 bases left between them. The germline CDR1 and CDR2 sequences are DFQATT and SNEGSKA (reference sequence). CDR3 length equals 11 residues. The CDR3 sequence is CSVATSYEQYF. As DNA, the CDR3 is TGCAGTGTGGCTACGAGCTACGAGCAGTACTTC.

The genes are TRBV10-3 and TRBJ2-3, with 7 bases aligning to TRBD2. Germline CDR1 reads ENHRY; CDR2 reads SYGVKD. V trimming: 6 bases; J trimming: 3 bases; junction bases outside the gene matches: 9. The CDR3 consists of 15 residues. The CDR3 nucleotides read TGTGCCATCAGGCGGGCGGGAGTCAGTACAGATACGCAGTATTTT. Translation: CAIRRAGVSTDTQYF.

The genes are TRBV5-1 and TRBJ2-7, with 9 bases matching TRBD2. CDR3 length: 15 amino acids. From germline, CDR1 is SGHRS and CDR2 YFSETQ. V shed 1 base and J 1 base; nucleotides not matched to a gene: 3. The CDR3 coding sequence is TGCGCCAGCAGCTTGTCTAGCGGGATTTCCTACGAGCAGTACTTC. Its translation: CASSLSSGISYEQYF.

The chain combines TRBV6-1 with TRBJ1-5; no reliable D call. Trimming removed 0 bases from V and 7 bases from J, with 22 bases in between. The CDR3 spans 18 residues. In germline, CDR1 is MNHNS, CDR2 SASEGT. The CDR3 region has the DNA TGTGCCAGCAGTGAAGCGCTCCCCTACACTAGCGGCTTACAGCCCCAGCATTTT. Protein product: CASSEALPYTSGLQPQHF.

The CDR3 nucleotides are TGTGCCAGCAGTGCACCCGGGACAGGGCTCAACGAGCAGTACTTC. Protein product: CASSAPGTGLNEQYF. This sequence joins TRBV28 and TRBJ2-7; TRBD1 agrees at 9 bases. Germline V gives CDR1 MDHEN, CDR2 SYDVKM. With 5 bases clipped from V and 5 bases from J, the junction kept 10 bases outside the gene matches. The CDR3 contains 15 residues. The variable domain in full, with the rest retrieved from reference TRBV28 and TRBJ2-7, is DVKVTQSSRYLVKRTGEKVFLECVQDMDHENMFWYRQDPGLGLRLIYFSYDVKMKEKGDIPEGYSVSREKKERFSLILESASTNQTSMYLCASSAPGTGLNEQYFGPGTRLTVT.

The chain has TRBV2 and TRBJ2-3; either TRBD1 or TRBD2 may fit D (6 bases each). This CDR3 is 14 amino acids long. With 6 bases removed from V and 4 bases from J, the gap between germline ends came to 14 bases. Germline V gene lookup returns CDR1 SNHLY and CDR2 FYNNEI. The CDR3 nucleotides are TGTGCCAGCAGGAGGGACTCAGGGGCAGATACGCAGTATTTT. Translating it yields CASRRDSGADTQYF.

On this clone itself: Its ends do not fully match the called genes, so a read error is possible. Here the CDR3 DNA reads TGTGCCAGCACCTTACGGGGATCGTCGAAGCCCCAGCATTTT. Translating gives CASTLRGSSKPQHF. The chain recombines TRBV7-8 with TRBJ1-5, with no clear D. Germline-derived CDR1 and CDR2 are SGHVS and FQNEAQ. This CDR3 is built from 14 residues.